This is a list of T cell receptor beta chains from one sample in a study of blood T cells in healthy people across ages. MiXCR, applied by TCRdb to the 5' RACE reads, yields one record per CDR3 protein. The sample contains about a million distinct CDR3 sequences, around 48% of which appear only once. Sample: blood. Receptors originate from a young man in good health. CDR3s include the opening cysteine and the closing phenylalanine or tryptophan. Each record gives: J gene, V gene, clone size, D gene, CDR3 protein, CDR3 DNA. The D gene is left open where the match is weak. Rows may omit the clone size; those that give it use once, few, many or a size class.

>TRBJ2-7|TRBV27|NA|NA
CACSTSYEQYF
TGTGCCTGCAGCACGTCCTACGAGCAGTACTTC
>TRBJ2-1|TRBV28|NA|TRBD1
CASRTGGIVEQFF
TGTGCCAGCCGGACAGGGGGCATCGTGGAGCAGTTCTTC
>TRBJ2-7|TRBV9|few|NA
CASSVGQETYEQYF
TGTGCCAGCAGCGTAGGACAGGAGACCTACGAGCAGTACTTC
>TRBJ2-3|TRBV7-6|NA|NA
CASSHQLDTQYF
TGTGCCAGCAGCCATCAGTTGGATACGCAGTATTTT
>TRBJ2-1|TRBV27|NA|NA
CASRDPDGYNEQFF
TGTGCCAGCAGGGATCCGGACGGTTACAATGAGCAGTTCTTC
>TRBJ1-1|TRBV7-3|many|NA
CASSQTGNTEAFF
TGTGCCAGCAGCCAGACAGGGAACACTGAAGCTTTCTTT
>TRBJ2-7|TRBV28|NA|NA
CASRLEAYEQYF
TGTGCCAGCAGGCTGGAAGCCTACGAGCAGTACTTC
>TRBJ2-5|TRBV12-3/TRBV12-4|NA|NA
CASRVADNEQYF
TGTGCCAGCAGGGTCGCGGACAATGAGCAGTACTTC
>TRBJ2-7|TRBV27|NA|NA
CASSLGGAEQYF
TGTGCCAGCAGTTTGGGGGGAGCCGAGCAGTACTTC
>TRBJ2-3|TRBV7-2|NA|NA
CASISYTDTQYF
TGTGCCAGCATCTCATACACAGATACGCAGTATTTT
>TRBJ1-2|TRBV12-3/TRBV12-4|NA|TRBD1
CASSPQGVVGYTF
TGTGCCAGCAGTCCACAGGGGGTAGTTGGCTACACCTTC
>TRBJ2-1|TRBV6-5|NA|TRBD2
CASSYAGGPINEQFF
TGTGCCAGCAGTTACGCGGGGGGGCCGATCAATGAGCAGTTCTTC
>TRBJ2-1|TRBV6-5|NA|NA
CASSYGGREQFF
TGTGCCAGCAGTTACGGCGGCAGGGAGCAGTTCTTC
>TRBJ2-1|TRBV12-3/TRBV12-4|NA|NA
CASSSPRMQFF
TGTGCCAGCAGCTCCCCTCGTATGCAGTTCTTC
>TRBJ2-1|TRBV29-1|few|NA
CSVGENEQFF
TGCAGCGTTGGGGAAAATGAGCAGTTCTTC
>TRBJ1-2|TRBV6-5|NA|TRBD1
CASSSRTGRGYTF
TGTGCCAGCAGTTCACGGACAGGGCGAGGCTACACCTTC
>TRBJ2-3|TRBV6-6|few|TRBD2
CASSYRPAGGSDTQYF
TGTGCCAGCAGTTACCGGCCAGCGGGGGGTTCGGATACGCAGTATTTT
>TRBJ2-7|TRBV7-9|NA|TRBD1
CASSQGTDSGEQYF
TGTGCCAGCAGCCAAGGGACAGATTCAGGCGAGCAGTACTTC
>TRBJ1-2|TRBV28|NA|NA
CASSFPWGAANYGYTF
TGTGCCAGCAGTTTTCCCTGGGGGGCGGCTAACTATGGCTACACCTTC
>TRBJ2-5|TRBV7-9|NA|NA
CASSLDNSYQETQYF
TGTGCCAGCAGCTTGGACAATTCGTACCAAGAGACCCAGTACTTC
>TRBJ2-5|TRBV14|NA|NA
CASSQGGRRGPLETQYF
TGTGCCAGCAGCCAAGGAGGGCGGCGTGGACCATTAGAGACCCAGTACTTC
>TRBJ2-3|TRBV18|NA|NA
CASSPNGPADTQYF
TGTGCCAGCTCACCGAACGGACCAGCAGATACGCAGTATTTT
>TRBJ2-2|TRBV18|NA|TRBD2
CASSPVSVAGGIGELFF
TGTGCCAGCTCACCAGTTTCGGTAGCGGGAGGAATCGGGGAGCTGTTTTTT
>TRBJ1-2|TRBV4-3|NA|NA
CASSQDRTGYGYTF
TGCGCCAGCAGCCAAGATAGAACGGGATATGGCTACACCTTC
>TRBJ2-3|TRBV29-1|many|TRBD1
CSVEDQGVVADTQYF
TGCAGCGTTGAAGATCAGGGGGTGGTCGCAGATACGCAGTATTTT
>TRBJ1-6|TRBV20-1|NA|NA
CSARDGVTISSYNSPLHF
TGCAGTGCTAGAGATGGTGTCACCATAAGCTCCTATAATTCACCCCTCCACTTT
>TRBJ2-3|TRBV7-2|few|NA
CASSFSSPDTQYF
TGTGCCAGCAGCTTTAGCTCCCCAGATACGCAGTATTTT
>TRBJ2-1|TRBV21-1|NA|NA
CARTQAISSYNEQFF
TGTGCCCGCACCCAGGCGATCAGCTCCTACAATGAGCAGTTCTTC
>TRBJ1-1|TRBV29-1|NA|NA
CSVEVPGFATEAFF
TGCAGCGTTGAAGTCCCCGGGTTCGCCACTGAAGCTTTCTTT
>TRBJ2-3|TRBV4-1|NA|NA
CASSQEKVSADTQYF
TGCGCCAGCAGCCAAGAGAAGGTGTCAGCTGATACGCAGTATTTT
>TRBJ2-7|TRBV13|many|NA
CASSLDYYEQYF
TGTGCCAGCAGCCTAGACTACTACGAGCAGTACTTC
>TRBJ2-3|TRBV20-1|many|NA
CSAVVGTASRDTQYF
TGCAGTGCTGTGGTGGGGACCGCCTCCAGGGATACGCAGTATTTT
>TRBJ2-1|TRBV6-2/TRBV6-3|many|NA
CASSLTESSYNEQFF
TGTGCCAGCAGTTTAACAGAATCCTCCTACAATGAGCAGTTCTTC
>TRBJ2-1|TRBV4-1|NA|NA
CASSQETEQCNEQFF
TGCGCCAGCAGCCAAGAAACAGAGCAATGCAATGAGCAGTTCTTC
>TRBJ2-3|TRBV12-3/TRBV12-4|NA|NA
CASTGADTQYF
TGTGCCAGCACCGGGGCAGATACGCAGTATTTT
>TRBJ2-3|TRBV20-1|few|TRBD2
CSARNKLTSGVFTDTQYF
TGCAGTGCTAGAAACAAACTGACTAGCGGGGTTTTCACAGATACGCAGTATTTT
>TRBJ2-7|TRBV9|few|NA
CASSVGQNYEQYF
TGTGCCAGCAGCGTAGGACAGAACTACGAGCAGTACTTC
>TRBJ1-5|TRBV9|NA|NA
CASSADLGNQPQHF
TGTGCCAGCAGCGCAGACCTGGGGAATCAGCCCCAGCATTTT
>TRBJ2-1|TRBV12-3/TRBV12-4|few|TRBD2
CASSLFSGGYNEQFF
TGTGCCAGCAGTTTATTTAGCGGGGGGTATAATGAGCAGTTCTTC
>TRBJ2-2|TRBV29-1|few|NA
CSGTWGSMNTGELFF
TGCAGCGGCACGTGGGGCAGCATGAACACCGGGGAGCTGTTTTTT
>TRBJ2-4|TRBV29-1|NA|NA
CSVGGAPGYGIQYF
TGCAGCGTTGGGGGTGCCCCCGGATATGGCATTCAGTACTTC
>TRBJ1-6|TRBV7-9|few|NA
CASSAGAYNSPLHF
TGTGCCAGCAGCGCCGGGGCCTATAATTCACCCCTCCACTTT
>TRBJ2-4|TRBV6-1|NA|NA
CASRGGPARDIQYF
TGTGCCAGCAGGGGCGGGCCAGCTAGGGACATTCAGTACTTC
>TRBJ2-2|TRBV7-3|NA|TRBD2
CASSFSVFAGVHTGELFF
TGTGCCAGCAGCTTCTCAGTTTTCGCGGGGGTTCACACCGGGGAGCTGTTTTTT
>TRBJ2-7|TRBV6-2/TRBV6-3|once|NA
CASRLGAQGISYNEQYF
TGTGCCAGCCGTTTAGGGGCACAGGGCATATCCTACAATGAGCAGTACTTC
>TRBJ2-5|TRBV11-2|NA|NA
CASSFSGLQETQYF
TGTGCCAGCAGCTTTTCAGGACTCCAAGAGACCCAGTACTTC
>TRBJ2-1|TRBV4-1|many|NA
CASSQDPGGDYNEQFF
TGCGCCAGCAGCCAAGACCCAGGGGGGGACTACAATGAGCAGTTCTTC
>TRBJ2-7|TRBV24-1|NA|TRBD1
CATLTGQPNLSYEQYF
TGTGCCACCCTTACGGGACAGCCGAACCTCTCCTACGAGCAGTACTTC
>TRBJ2-1|TRBV7-2|NA|NA
CASTGGSGGYNEQFF
TGTGCCAGCACAGGGGGCAGCGGGGGTTACAATGAGCAGTTCTTC
>TRBJ1-4|TRBV7-2|NA|NA
CASSCRGTNEKLFF
TGTGCCAGCAGCTGCAGGGGCACTAATGAAAAACTGTTTTTT
>TRBJ1-1|TRBV4-1|few|NA
CASSQVVNLNTEAFF
TGCGCCAGCAGCCAAGTTGTCAACTTGAACACTGAAGCTTTCTTT
>TRBJ2-3|TRBV20-1|NA|TRBD1
CSARDEDRATDTQYF
TGCAGTGCTAGAGATGAGGACAGGGCCACAGATACGCAGTATTTT
>TRBJ2-3|TRBV7-2|once|NA
CASSLTGIWTDTQYF
TGTGCCAGCAGCTTGACTGGCATATGGACAGATACGCAGTATTTT
>TRBJ2-1|TRBV7-9|NA|NA
CTSSFLSHEQFF
TGTACCAGCAGCTTTCTCAGCCACGAGCAGTTCTTC